The 10 T cell receptor beta chains given below trace back to one sample, sequenced in a study of Ad26.COV2.S vaccination and SARS-CoV-2 variants. Specified treatment: 19 received Ad26.COV2.S at low or high dose, single or two shots; roughly 5 received placebo; per-sample allocation not given. Sample collection was performed on day 63 after the first vaccine or placebo injection. Assay used: immunoSEQ multiplex PCR; TCRdb lists only in-frame clones, some missing. The sample comprises approximately 400,000 clones, 83% of which are singletons, and around 7.3% rests with the top ten. The specimen comprised peripheral blood, sampled in a trial of Ad26.COV2.S vaccine versus placebo. These receptors originate from a person between 18 and 65 years old who received the Ad26.COV2.S COVID-19 vaccine or a placebo.

Concerning this clone: In the same sample, other DNA sequences code for this CDR3. The chain recombines TRBV6-2 or TRBV6-3 with TRBJ2-1, with D perhaps TRBD1 or TRBD2 (5 bases each). Trimming took off 5 bases at V and 8 bases at J, with 7 bases between the two ends. The CDR3 spans 11 residues. CDR1 is MNHEY, CDR2 SVGEGT, per germline. The CDR3 sequence is CASSPGHEQFF. The CDR3 nucleotides read TGTGCCAGCAGTCCGGGGCATGAGCAGTTCTTC.

This chain joins TRBV7-2 and TRBJ1-4; no clear D gene. The V gene's germline CDR1 is SGHTA and CDR2 FQGNSA. V was trimmed by 4 bases and J by 8 bases, leaving 17 bases between them. This CDR3 has 15 amino acids. Here the CDR3 reads CASSSGTIMAEKLFF. Here the CDR3 DNA reads TGTGCCAGCAGCTCGGGTACCATTATGGCGGAAAAACTGTTTTTT.

The V and J genes are TRBV11-1 and TRBJ1-3; no definite D call. With 4 bases removed from V and 0 bases from J, the gap between germline ends came to 7 bases. The CDR3 runs to 14 residues. Germline CDR1 SGHAT, CDR2 FQDESV (reference sequence). CDR3 loop: CASSSVGSGNTIYF. CDR3 coding DNA: TGTGCCAGCAGCTCCGTGGGCTCTGGAAACACCATATATTTT.

This clone appeared a single time. The genes are TRBV6-5 and TRBJ1-2; D not resolved. The germline gives CDR1 MNHEY, CDR2 SVGAGI. Trimming took off 6 bases at V and 8 bases at J, with 13 bases between the two ends. There are 12 residues in the CDR3. CDR3 in DNA: TGTGCCAGCAGACTGAGCTATGGGGGCTACACCTTC. Protein: CASRLSYGGYTF.

This clone was recorded a few times. The chain couples TRBV2 to TRBJ1-5; 7 bases fit TRBD1. Trimming cost V 7 bases and J 1 base; bases outside gene matches: 1. CDR3 length equals 13 residues. Germline V gene sequence: CDR1 SNHLY, CDR2 FYNNEI. For the CDR3, the DNA is TGTGCCAGCAAGGGACAGAGCAATCAGCCCCAGCATTTT. Residues: CASKGQSNQPQHF.

The chain employs TRBV18 and TRBJ2-5; 15 bases fit TRBD2. V gave up 6 bases and J gave up 5 bases; unmatched junction bases: 4. The length of the CDR3 is 15 residues. The germline CDR1 and CDR2 sequences are KGHSH and LQKENI. This chain's CDR3 is CASSPGLAGGETQYF. The CDR3 DNA sequence: TGTGCCAGCTCCCCAGGACTAGCGGGAGGGGAGACCCAGTACTTC.

The chain employs TRBV7-9 and TRBJ2-7, with D possibly called TRBD1 or TRBD2 (6 bases each). This CDR3 has 18 amino acids. Germline V lookup: CDR1 SEHNR, CDR2 FQNEAQ (reference sequence). Trimming pared 2 bases from V and 3 bases from J, leaving 23 bases between. CDR3 sequence (DNA): TGTGCCAGCAGCTTACATTTAGGGGGACTCCAAAACGTCTACGAGCAGTACTTC. Protein sequence: CASSLHLGGLQNVYEQYF.

V usage is TRBV11-2 and J usage is TRBJ2-7, with 8 bases fitting TRBD1. The germline CDR1 and CDR2 sequences are SGHAT and FQNNGV. The CDR3 has 15 amino acids. V was pared by 1 base and J by 5 bases, with 7 bases of the junction left unmatched. DNA for the CDR3: TGTGCCAGCAGCTTAGGTTGGGACAGGTTGCACGAGCAGTACTTC. Residues: CASSLGWDRLHEQYF.

V usage is TRBV7-6 and J usage is TRBJ1-2; weak D call: TRBD1 (6 bases). There are 16 residues in the CDR3. The germline V and J ends were trimmed by 2 bases and 10 bases, with 23 bases remaining between them. Per germline, CDR1 SGHVS and CDR2 FNYEAQ. CDR3 bases: TGTGCCAGCAGCTTAAACCCGGCAGGGGCTAAATCCGACTACACCTTC. It yields the protein CASSLNPAGAKSDYTF.

This clone is a singleton in its sample. This chain links TRBV7-6 with TRBJ2-5; TRBD2 agrees at 10 bases. CDR3 length: 17 amino acids. J gave up 5 bases and V 6 bases, and 15 bases lay outside the gene matches. Germline CDR1 and CDR2: SGHVS and FNYEAQ. The CDR3 DNA sequence: TGTGCCAGCAGTTGGGGACTAGCGAGTATTGGTGGGGAGACCCAGTACTTC. It specifies CASSWGLASIGGETQYF.